The 20 T cell receptor beta chains reported below all come from one sample, sequenced in a study of cytomegalovirus exposure and HLA in healthy donors. The PCR contained 60 Vbeta and 13 Jbeta primers. The data were produced by immunoSEQ multiplex PCR, yet TCRdb's version contains in-frame clones alone and is incomplete. The top ten clones hold about 0.71% of a sample with 100,000 to 150,000 clones, about 86% of them seen once. The sequencing input was PBMCs. The receptors shown here come from a man between 18 and 35 years old in good health and CMV-seronegative.

This clone was seen a handful of times. V gene TRBV11-2 combines with J gene TRBJ1-3, with D hard to call. The CDR3 length is 14 residues. The V end was cut by 7 bases, the J end by 0 bases, with 10 bases between. Germline V gene lookup returns CDR1 SGHAT and CDR2 FQNNGV. CDR3 loop: CASNGNYSGNTIYF. Here the CDR3 DNA reads TGTGCCAGCAACGGTAACTACTCTGGAAACACCATATATTTT.

This sequence joins TRBV9 and TRBJ1-1; a possible D gene is TRBD1 (6 bases). The V and J ends lost 9 bases and 2 bases respectively, with 17 bases between them. Germline CDR1 is SGDLS and CDR2 is YYNGEE. The CDR3 has 14 residues. DNA for the CDR3: TGTGCCACTTCGCCGGGGGGGGCAAACACTGAAGCTTTCTTT. It encodes CATSPGGANTEAFF.

This rearrangement joins TRBV7-9 to TRBJ1-1, with 7 bases that match TRBD1. The CDR3 length is 14 residues. Germline V lookup: CDR1 SEHNR, CDR2 FQNEAQ (reference sequence). V was pared by 5 bases and J by 4 bases, with 7 bases of the junction left unmatched. The CDR3 region is CASSVTGVGTEAFF. DNA for the CDR3: TGTGCCAGCAGCGTTACAGGGGTAGGCACTGAAGCTTTCTTT.

The chain recombines TRBV2 with TRBJ2-3; tentatively, D is TRBD1 (5 bases). There are 12 residues in the CDR3. Trimming pared 4 bases from V and 4 bases from J, leaving 6 bases between. Per germline, CDR1 SNHLY and CDR2 FYNNEI. This chain's CDR3 is CASSAGSDTQYF. In nucleotides, the CDR3 is TGTGCCAGCAGTGCAGGGTCAGATACGCAGTATTTT.

The chain couples TRBV19 to TRBJ1-2; a possible D gene is TRBD1 (6 bases). Trimming took 10 bases from V and 2 from J, leaving 23 bases between them. Germline CDR1 LNHDA, CDR2 SQIVND (reference sequence). This CDR3 has 16 residues. The CDR3 DNA is TGTGCCACAGGCCGCAGGGGCGGGGGGAGCAACTATGGCTACACCTTC. Its protein product is CATGRRGGGSNYGYTF.

This clone has a single count. The chain combines TRBV19 with TRBJ1-1, with D possibly being TRBD1 (6 bases). The CDR3 covers 14 residues. Trimming pared 1 base from V and 2 bases from J, leaving 8 bases between. CDR1 is LNHDA and CDR2 is SQIVND in the germline V gene (reference sequence). The CDR3 DNA follows: TGTGCCAGTAGTATAGGGACAGCTAACACTGAAGCTTTCTTT. As protein: CASSIGTANTEAFF.

This clone was seen a few times. The rearrangement uses TRBV11-3 and TRBJ2-5; 7 bases fit TRBD2. The CDR3 extends over 15 amino acids. Per germline, CDR1 SGHNT and CDR2 YENEEA. The V segment lost 2 bases and the J segment 2 bases; nucleotides outside the gene matches: 5. The CDR3 region is CASSLTGGRQETQYF. For the CDR3, the DNA is TGTGCCAGCAGCTTAACCGGGGGGAGACAAGAGACCCAGTACTTC.

The J gene is TRBJ2-7, the V gene TRBV6-6, with 7 bases identical to TRBD1. CDR1 is MNHNY and CDR2 is SVGAGI in the germline V gene (reference sequence). This CDR3 is built from 15 residues. Trimming at V came to 4 bases and at J to 3 bases, leaving 9 bases not matched to a gene. In DNA form, the CDR3 reads TGTGCCAGCAGTTCCTCTAGGGGGCTACACTACGAGCAGTACTTC. Translating it yields CASSSSRGLHYEQYF.

The genes are TRBV7-2 and TRBJ2-5; possible D gene TRBD2, 5 bases. The CDR3 covers 13 residues. CDR1 is SGHTA and CDR2 is FQGNSA in the germline V gene. V lost 4 bases to trimming and J lost 2 bases, with 8 bases between them. The chain's CDR3 is CASSSGRQETQYF. For the CDR3, the DNA is TGTGCCAGCAGCTCGGGAAGACAAGAGACCCAGTACTTC.

The V call is TRBV4-3, the J call TRBJ1-5; D unclear. In germline, CDR1 is LGHNA, CDR2 YSLEER. CDR3 length: 14 amino acids. Trimming cost V 0 bases and J 9 bases, with 12 bases left between them. CDR3 sequence (DNA): TGCGCCAGCAGCCAAGATACCGGTGCCGGGCCCCAGCATTTT. This encodes CASSQDTGAGPQHF.

This chain joins TRBV7-3 and TRBJ1-6; D may be TRBD1 (5 bases). Germline CDR1 is SGHTA and CDR2 is FQGTGA. The CDR3 is 14 amino acids. Trimming stripped 6 bases from V and 7 bases from J, with 13 bases between. Written as DNA, the CDR3 is TGTGCCAGCAGTGACGGACGGACAAATTCACCCCTCCACTTT. Its protein is CASSDGRTNSPLHF.

This clone appeared a single time. CDR3 coding DNA: TGTGCCAGCCGCGACTCTTCAGGGGGCCGGAACACTGAAGCTTTCTTT. Residues: CASRDSSGGRNTEAFF. V is TRBV6-6 and J is TRBJ1-1; 8 bases agree with TRBD1. The CDR3 is 16 residues long. Germline CDR1 MNHNY, CDR2 SVGAGI (reference sequence). The J segment lost 1 base and the V segment lost 8 bases, leaving 12 bases of the junction unmatched.

The chain couples TRBV7-2 to TRBJ1-6; D is possibly TRBD1 (5 bases). CDR3 length equals 17 residues. The germline CDR1 and CDR2 sequences are SGHTA and FQGNSA. Deletions cut 2 bases from V and 2 bases from J, with 13 bases between. In nucleotides, the CDR3 is TGTGCCAGCAGCTTAAAAAGGGGAAGCGCCTATAATTCACCCCTCCACTTT. Protein: CASSLKRGSAYNSPLHF.

The genes are TRBV4-1 and TRBJ1-6; TRBD1 might be the D (6 bases). The germline V gene encodes CDR1 MGHRA and CDR2 YSYEKL. The CDR3 runs to 14 residues. V was trimmed by 3 bases and J by 6 bases, leaving 9 bases between them. Written as DNA, the CDR3 is TGCGCCAGCAGCCAGGACAGTCCTAATTCACCCCTCCACTTT. It encodes CASSQDSPNSPLHF.

Only one count was recorded for this clone. In DNA form, the CDR3 reads TGTGCCAGCAGTGACAGGGCGAGTGGCCCCATTGCCAAAAACATTCAGTACTTC. Protein product: CASSDRASGPIAKNIQYF. The V gene is TRBV6-1, the J gene TRBJ2-4, with D possibly TRBD1 on 5 matching bases. Germline CDR1 is MNHNS and CDR2 is SASEGT. Trimming shortened V by 3 bases and J by 1 base, and 19 bases separated the two germline ends. The CDR3 runs to 18 residues.

The chain joins TRBV19 to TRBJ1-2; perhaps TRBD1 as D (6 bases). The CDR3 has 13 amino acids. Trimming stripped 3 bases from V and 4 bases from J, with 9 bases between. Germline values: CDR1 LNHDA, CDR2 SQIVND (reference sequence). The CDR3 region has the DNA TGTGCCAGTAGTATCAAGGGGGTCTATGGCTACACCTTC. Its protein product is CASSIKGVYGYTF.

The chain joins TRBV14 to TRBJ1-2, with unresolved D. V shed 5 bases and J shed 4 bases, with 11 bases lying between them. The CDR3 consists of 13 residues. The V gene's germline CDR1 is SGHDN and CDR2 FVKESK. The CDR3 DNA sequence: TGTGCCAGCAGCAGTATGAGGGCCTATGGCTACACCTTC. The encoded protein is CASSSMRAYGYTF.

The chain recombines TRBV7-7 with TRBJ1-1; no clear D. Looked up from germline, CDR1 is SSHAT and CDR2 is FNYEAQ (reference sequence). This CDR3 contains 12 residues. The CDR3 sequence: CVVVRSNTEAFF. The CDR3 nucleotides read TGTGTAGTGGTCCGGAGCAACACTGAAGCTTTCTTT. The variable domain in full, completed from reference TRBV7-7 and TRBJ1-1, reads GAGVSQSPRYKVTKRGQDVTLRCDPISSHATLYWYQQALGQGPEFLTYFNYEAQPDKSGLPSDRFSAERPEGSISTLTIQRTEQRDSAMYRCVVVRSNTEAFFGQGTRLTVV.

This clone has only one observation. This chain links TRBV7-9 with TRBJ2-7; 7 bases map to TRBD2. V lost 5 bases and J lost 1; bases outside the gene matches: 17. Germline CDR1 SEHNR, CDR2 FQNEAQ (reference sequence). This CDR3 is built from 18 residues. CDR3: CASSPRPRGGGYSYEQYF. The CDR3 region has the DNA TGTGCCAGCAGCCCACGGCCCCGGGGCGGGGGATATTCCTACGAGCAGTACTTC.

This clone occurred once. J is TRBJ2-2 and V is TRBV5-4, with D possibly matching TRBD2 (6 bases). The germline CDR1 and CDR2 sequences are SGHNT and YYREEE (reference sequence). This CDR3 is built from 14 residues. V was pared by 0 bases and J by 5 bases, with 8 bases between. In nucleotides, the CDR3 is TGTGCCAGCAGCTTGGTTCGGGGGACCGGGGAGCTGTTTTTT. Translated: CASSLVRGTGELFF.